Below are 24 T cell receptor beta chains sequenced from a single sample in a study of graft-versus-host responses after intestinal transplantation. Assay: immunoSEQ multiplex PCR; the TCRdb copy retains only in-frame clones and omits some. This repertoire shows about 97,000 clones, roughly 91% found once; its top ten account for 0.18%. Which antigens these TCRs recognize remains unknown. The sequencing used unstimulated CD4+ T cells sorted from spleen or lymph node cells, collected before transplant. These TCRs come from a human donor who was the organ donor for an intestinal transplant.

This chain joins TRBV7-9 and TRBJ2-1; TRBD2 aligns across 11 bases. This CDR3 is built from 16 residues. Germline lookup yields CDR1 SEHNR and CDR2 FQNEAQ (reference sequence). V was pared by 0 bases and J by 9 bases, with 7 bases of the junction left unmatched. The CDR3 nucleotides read TGTGCCAGCAGCTTAGCGAGGGTAGCGGGGGGGCTTGAGCAGTTCTTC. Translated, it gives CASSLARVAGGLEQFF.

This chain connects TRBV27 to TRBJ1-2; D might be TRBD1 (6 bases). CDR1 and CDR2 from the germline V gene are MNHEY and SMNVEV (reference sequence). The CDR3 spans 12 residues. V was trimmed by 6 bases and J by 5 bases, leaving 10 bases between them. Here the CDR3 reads CASRQGRYGYTF. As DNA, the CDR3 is TGTGCCAGCAGACAGGGTCGGTATGGCTACACCTTC.

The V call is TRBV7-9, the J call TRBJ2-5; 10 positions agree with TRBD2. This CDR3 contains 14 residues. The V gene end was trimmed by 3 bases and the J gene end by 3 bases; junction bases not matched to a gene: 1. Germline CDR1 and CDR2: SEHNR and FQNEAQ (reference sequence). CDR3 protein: CASSFLAGEETQYF. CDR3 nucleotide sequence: TGTGCCAGCAGCTTCCTAGCGGGGGAAGAGACCCAGTACTTC.

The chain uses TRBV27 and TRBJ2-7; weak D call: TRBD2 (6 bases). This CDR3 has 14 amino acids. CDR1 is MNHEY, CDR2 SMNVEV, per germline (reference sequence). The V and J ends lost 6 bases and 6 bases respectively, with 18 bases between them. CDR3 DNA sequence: TGTGCCAGCAGCGGCGGGAAGTCAGGTTTCGAGCAGTACTTC. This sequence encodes CASSGGKSGFEQYF.

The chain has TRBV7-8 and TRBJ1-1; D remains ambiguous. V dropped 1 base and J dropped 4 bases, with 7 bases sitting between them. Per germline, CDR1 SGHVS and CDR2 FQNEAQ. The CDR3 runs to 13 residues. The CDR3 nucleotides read TGTGCCAGCAGCTTAGATTCGGTCACTGAAGCTTTCTTT. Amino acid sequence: CASSLDSVTEAFF.

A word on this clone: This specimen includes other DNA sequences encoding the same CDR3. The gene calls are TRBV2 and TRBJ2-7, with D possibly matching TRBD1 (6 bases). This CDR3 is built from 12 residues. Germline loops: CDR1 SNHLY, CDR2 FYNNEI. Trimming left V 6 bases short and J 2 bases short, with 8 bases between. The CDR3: CASSGDTYEQYF. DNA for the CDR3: TGTGCCAGCAGCGGGGACACCTACGAGCAGTACTTC.

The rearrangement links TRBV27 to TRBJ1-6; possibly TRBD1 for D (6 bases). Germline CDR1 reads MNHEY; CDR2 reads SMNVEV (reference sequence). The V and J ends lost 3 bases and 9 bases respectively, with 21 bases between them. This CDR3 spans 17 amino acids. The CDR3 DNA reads TGTGCCAGCAGTTTTATTCAAGCAAGGGGGAACTCTTCACCCCTCCACTTT. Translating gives CASSFIQARGNSSPLHF.

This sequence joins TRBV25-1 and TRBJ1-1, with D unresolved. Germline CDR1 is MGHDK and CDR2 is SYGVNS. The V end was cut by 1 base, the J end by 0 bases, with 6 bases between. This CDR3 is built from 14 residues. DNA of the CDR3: TGTGCCAGCAGTGAATTCGGGGTGAACACTGAAGCTTTCTTT. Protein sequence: CASSEFGVNTEAFF.

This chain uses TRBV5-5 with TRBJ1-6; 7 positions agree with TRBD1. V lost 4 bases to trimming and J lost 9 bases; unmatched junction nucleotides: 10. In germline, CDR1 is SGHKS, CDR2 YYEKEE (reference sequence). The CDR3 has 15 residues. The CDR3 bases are TGTGCCAGCAGCGGGCAGGGGGTAGTATCTTCACCCCTCCACTTT. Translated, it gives CASSGQGVVSSPLHF.

Here the CDR3 reads CASSPRRGFTDTQYF. CDR3 bases: TGTGCCAGCTCTCCGAGACGGGGATTCACAGATACGCAGTATTTT. The gene calls are TRBV18 and TRBJ2-3; the D gene is possibly TRBD2 (5 bases). Deletions cut 6 bases from V and 2 bases from J, with 15 bases between. The CDR3 totals 15 residues. The germline gives CDR1 KGHSH, CDR2 LQKENI.

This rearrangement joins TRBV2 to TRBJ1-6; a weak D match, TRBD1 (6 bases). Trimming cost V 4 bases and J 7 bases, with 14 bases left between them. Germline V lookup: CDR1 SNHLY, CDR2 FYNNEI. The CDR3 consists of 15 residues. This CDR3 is CASSVTGPRNSPLHF. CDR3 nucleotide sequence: TGTGCCAGCAGTGTAACAGGGCCCAGGAATTCACCCCTCCACTTT.

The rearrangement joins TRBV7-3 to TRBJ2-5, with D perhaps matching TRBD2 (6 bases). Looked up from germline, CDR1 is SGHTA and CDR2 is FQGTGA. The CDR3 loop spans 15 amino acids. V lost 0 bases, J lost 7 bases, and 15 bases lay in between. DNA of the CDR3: TGTGCCAGCAGCTTAACAGTCGGGGGAGAAGGGACCCAGTACTTC. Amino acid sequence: CASSLTVGGEGTQYF.

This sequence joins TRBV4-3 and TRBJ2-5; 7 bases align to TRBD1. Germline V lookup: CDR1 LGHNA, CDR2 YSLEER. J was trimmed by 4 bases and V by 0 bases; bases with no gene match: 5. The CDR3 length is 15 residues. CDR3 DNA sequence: TGCGCCAGCAGCCAAGATCTGAGGGGGCGAGAGACCCAGTACTTC. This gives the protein CASSQDLRGRETQYF.

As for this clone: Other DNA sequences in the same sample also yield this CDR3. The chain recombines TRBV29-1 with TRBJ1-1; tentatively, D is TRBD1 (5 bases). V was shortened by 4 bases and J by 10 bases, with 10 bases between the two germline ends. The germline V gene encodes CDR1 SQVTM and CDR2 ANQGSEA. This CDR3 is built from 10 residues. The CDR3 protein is CSVGLTAAFF. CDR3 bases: TGCAGCGTTGGCCTGACAGCAGCTTTCTTT.

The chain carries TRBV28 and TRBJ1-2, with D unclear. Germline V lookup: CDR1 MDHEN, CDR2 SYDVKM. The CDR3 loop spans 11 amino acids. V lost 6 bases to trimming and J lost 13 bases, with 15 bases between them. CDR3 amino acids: CASSSTRYPTF. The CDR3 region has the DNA TGTGCCAGCAGCTCGACACGCTACCCCACCTTC.

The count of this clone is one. For the CDR3, the DNA is TGCGCCAGCAGCCAAGATAGCGGGGTCTCCTACGAGCAGTACTTC. Residues: CASSQDSGVSYEQYF. The gene calls are TRBV4-1 and TRBJ2-7; 8 bases map to TRBD2. V trimming: 0 bases; J trimming: 0 bases; junction bases outside the gene matches: 1. This CDR3 region has 15 residues. Germline lookup yields CDR1 MGHRA and CDR2 YSYEKL.

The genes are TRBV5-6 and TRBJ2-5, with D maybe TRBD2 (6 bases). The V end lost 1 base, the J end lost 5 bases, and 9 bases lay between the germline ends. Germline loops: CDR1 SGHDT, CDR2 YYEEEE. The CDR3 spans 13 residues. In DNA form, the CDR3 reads TGTGCCAGCAGCTTGATCGCGGGGGAGACCCAGTACTTC. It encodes CASSLIAGETQYF.

DNA for the CDR3: TGTGCCAGCAGCCCTTCGGGGGGGGGCACAGATACGCAGTATTTT. Its translation: CASSPSGGGTDTQYF. The J gene is TRBJ2-3, the V gene TRBV7-3; 8 nucleotides agree with TRBD2. The J segment lost 1 base and the V segment lost 5 bases, leaving 5 bases of the junction unmatched. The germline V gene encodes CDR1 SGHTA and CDR2 FQGTGA. The CDR3 is 15 amino acids.

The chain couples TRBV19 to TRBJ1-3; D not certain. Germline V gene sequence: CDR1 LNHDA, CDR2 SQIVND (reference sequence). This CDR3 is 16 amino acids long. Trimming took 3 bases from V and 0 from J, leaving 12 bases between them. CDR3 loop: CASSILGTASGNTIYF. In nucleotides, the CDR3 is TGTGCCAGTAGTATTCTTGGCACCGCCTCTGGAAACACCATATATTTT.

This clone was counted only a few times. The CDR3: CASRSRDTDTQYF. In DNA, the CDR3 is TGCGCCAGCAGGTCCCGGGACACAGATACGCAGTATTTT. V gene TRBV5-1 combines with J gene TRBJ2-3; D possibly corresponds to TRBD2 (5 bases). This CDR3 has 13 amino acids. V lost 5 bases and J lost 2, with 9 bases in between. Germline V lookup: CDR1 SGHRS, CDR2 YFSETQ.

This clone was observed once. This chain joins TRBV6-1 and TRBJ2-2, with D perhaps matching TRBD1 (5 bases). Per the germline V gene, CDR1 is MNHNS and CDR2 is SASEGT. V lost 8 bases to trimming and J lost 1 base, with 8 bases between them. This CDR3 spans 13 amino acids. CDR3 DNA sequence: TGTGCCAGCCGAGACAGGAACACCGGGGAGCTGTTTTTT. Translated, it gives CASRDRNTGELFF.

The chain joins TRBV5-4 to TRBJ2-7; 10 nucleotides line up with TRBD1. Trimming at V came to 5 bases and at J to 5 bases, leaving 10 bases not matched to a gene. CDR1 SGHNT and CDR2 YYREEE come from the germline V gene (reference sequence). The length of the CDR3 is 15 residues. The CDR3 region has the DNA TGTGCCAGCAGGACTCGGGGGACAGGGGCTAACGAGCAGTACTTC. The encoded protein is CASRTRGTGANEQYF.

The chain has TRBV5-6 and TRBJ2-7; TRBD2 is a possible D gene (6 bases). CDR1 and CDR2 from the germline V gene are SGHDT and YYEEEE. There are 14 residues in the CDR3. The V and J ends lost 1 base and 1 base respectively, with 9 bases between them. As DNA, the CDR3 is TGTGCCAGCAGCTTGTTGGCGGGATCCTACGAGCAGTACTTC. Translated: CASSLLAGSYEQYF.

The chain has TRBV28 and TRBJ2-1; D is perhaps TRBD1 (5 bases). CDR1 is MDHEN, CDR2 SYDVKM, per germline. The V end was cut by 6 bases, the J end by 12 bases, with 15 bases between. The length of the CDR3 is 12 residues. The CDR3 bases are TGTGCCAGCAGGGCACCCGGACAAGGGCAGTTCTTC. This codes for CASRAPGQGQFF. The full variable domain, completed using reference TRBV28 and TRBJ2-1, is DVKVTQSSRYLVKRTGEKVFLECVQDMDHENMFWYRQDPGLGLRLIYFSYDVKMKEKGDIPEGYSVSREKKERFSLILESASTNQTSMYLCASRAPGQGQFFGPGTRLTVL.